The T cell receptor (beta chain) under discussion was sequenced for a study of T cell responses to AZD1222 COVID-19 vaccine. The overall study: Whether given at about 4 or about 12 weeks, second doses were pooled.

General study points: An increase in Spike-specific TCR breadth and depth was observed after two AZD1222 doses. The study reported that nearly half of spike-specific TCRs target unmutated variant regions.

TCRdb's copy holds only in-frame clones and misses some; the assay was immunoSEQ multiplex PCR. The table records about 160,000 clones, 85% to 90% of them present only once. Remarks on this clone: The antigen remains undetermined.

There are 14 residues in the CDR3. The source was peripheral blood, collected on day 0 of AZD1222 vaccination. This receptor was obtained from an adult in good health. V is TRBV21-1 and J is TRBJ1-5. TRBV21-1 counts as a pseudogene. CDR3 sequence reads: CASISGDSNQPQHF. In DNA form, the CDR3 reads TGTGCCAGCATCTCCGGAGATAGCAATCAGCCCCAGCATTTT.